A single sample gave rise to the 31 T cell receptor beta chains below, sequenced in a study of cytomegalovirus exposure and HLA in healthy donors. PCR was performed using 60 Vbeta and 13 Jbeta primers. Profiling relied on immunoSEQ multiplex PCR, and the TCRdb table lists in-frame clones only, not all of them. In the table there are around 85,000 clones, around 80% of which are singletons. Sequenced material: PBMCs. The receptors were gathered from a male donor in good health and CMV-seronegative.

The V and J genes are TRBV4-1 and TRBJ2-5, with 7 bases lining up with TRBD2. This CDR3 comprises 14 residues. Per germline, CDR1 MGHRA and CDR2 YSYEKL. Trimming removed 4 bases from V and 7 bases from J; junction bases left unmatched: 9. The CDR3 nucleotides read TGCGCCAGCAGCCTTGGTAGCGGGCGCGGGACCCAGTACTTC. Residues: CASSLGSGRGTQYF.

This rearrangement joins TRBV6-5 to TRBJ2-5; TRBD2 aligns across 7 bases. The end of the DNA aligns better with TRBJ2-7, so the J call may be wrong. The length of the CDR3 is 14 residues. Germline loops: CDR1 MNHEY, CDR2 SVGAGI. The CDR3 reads CASSYSLAEYEQYF. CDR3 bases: TGTGCCAGCAGTTACTCCCTAGCGGAGTACGAGCAGTACTTC.

Here the CDR3 reads CASSKKRVSNTEAFF. The CDR3 DNA is TGTGCCAGCAGCAAAAAGAGGGTTTCAAACACTGAAGCTTTCTTT. V and J are TRBV21-1 and TRBJ1-1. TRBV21-1 constitutes a pseudogene. The CDR3 loop spans 15 amino acids.

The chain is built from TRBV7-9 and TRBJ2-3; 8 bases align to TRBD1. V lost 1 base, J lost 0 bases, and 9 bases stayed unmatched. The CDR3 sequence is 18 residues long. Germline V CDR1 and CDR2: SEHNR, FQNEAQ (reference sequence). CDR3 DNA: TGTGCCAGCAGCTTAGGGTGGGCGGGACAGGTGAGCACAGATACGCAGTATTTT. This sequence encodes CASSLGWAGQVSTDTQYF.

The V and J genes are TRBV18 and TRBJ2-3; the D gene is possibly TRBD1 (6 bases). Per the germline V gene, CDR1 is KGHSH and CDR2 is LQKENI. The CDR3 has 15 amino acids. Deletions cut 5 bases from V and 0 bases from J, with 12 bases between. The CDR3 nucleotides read TGTGCCAGCTCATCGACAGGTACAAGCACAGATACGCAGTATTTT. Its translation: CASSSTGTSTDTQYF.

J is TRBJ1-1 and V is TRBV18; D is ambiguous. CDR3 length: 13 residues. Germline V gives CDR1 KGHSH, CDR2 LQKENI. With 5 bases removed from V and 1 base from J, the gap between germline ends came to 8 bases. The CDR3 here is CASSTDKNTEAFF. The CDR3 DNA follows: TGTGCCAGCTCAACCGACAAGAACACTGAAGCTTTCTTT.

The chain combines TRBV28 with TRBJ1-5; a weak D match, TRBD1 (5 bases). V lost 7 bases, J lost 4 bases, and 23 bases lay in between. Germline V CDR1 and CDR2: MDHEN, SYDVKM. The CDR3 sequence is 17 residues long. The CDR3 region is CASIGTPGSRLNQPQHF. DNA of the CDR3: TGTGCCAGCATCGGAACGCCAGGGTCACGCTTGAATCAGCCCCAGCATTTT.

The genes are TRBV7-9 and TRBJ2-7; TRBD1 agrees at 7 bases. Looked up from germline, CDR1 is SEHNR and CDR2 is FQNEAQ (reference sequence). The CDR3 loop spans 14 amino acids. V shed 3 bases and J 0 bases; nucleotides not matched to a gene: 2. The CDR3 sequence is CASSFRDSSYEQYF. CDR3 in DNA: TGTGCCAGCAGCTTTCGGGACAGCTCCTACGAGCAGTACTTC.

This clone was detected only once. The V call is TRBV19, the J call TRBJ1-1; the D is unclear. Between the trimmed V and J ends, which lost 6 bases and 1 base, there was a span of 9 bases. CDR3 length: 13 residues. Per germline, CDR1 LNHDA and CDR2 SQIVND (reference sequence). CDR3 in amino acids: CASRLQRNTEAFF. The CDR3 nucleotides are TGTGCCAGTAGACTACAACGGAACACTGAAGCTTTCTTT.

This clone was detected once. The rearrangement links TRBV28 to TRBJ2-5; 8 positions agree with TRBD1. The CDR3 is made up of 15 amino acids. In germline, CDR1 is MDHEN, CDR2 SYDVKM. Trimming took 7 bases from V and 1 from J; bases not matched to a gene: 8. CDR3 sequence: CASNAAGTGQETQYF. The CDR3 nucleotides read TGTGCCAGCAACGCCGCCGGGACAGGCCAAGAGACCCAGTACTTC.

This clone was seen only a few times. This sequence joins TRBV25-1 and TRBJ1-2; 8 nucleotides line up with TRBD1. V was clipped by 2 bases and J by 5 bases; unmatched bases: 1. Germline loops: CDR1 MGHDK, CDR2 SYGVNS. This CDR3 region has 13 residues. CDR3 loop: CASSEGTGYGYTF. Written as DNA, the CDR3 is TGTGCCAGCAGTGAAGGGACAGGTTATGGCTACACCTTC.

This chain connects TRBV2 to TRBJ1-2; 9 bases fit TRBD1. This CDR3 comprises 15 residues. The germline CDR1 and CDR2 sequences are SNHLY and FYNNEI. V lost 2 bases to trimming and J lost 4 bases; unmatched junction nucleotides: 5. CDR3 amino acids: CASSEWTGAIYGYTF. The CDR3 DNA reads TGTGCCAGCAGTGAATGGACAGGGGCCATCTATGGCTACACCTTC.

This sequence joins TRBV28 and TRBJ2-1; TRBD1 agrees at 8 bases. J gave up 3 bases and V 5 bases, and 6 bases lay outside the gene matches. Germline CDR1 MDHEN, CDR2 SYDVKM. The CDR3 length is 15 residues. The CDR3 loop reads CASSPDRGHYNEQFF. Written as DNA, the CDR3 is TGTGCCAGCAGTCCTGACAGGGGACACTACAATGAGCAGTTCTTC.

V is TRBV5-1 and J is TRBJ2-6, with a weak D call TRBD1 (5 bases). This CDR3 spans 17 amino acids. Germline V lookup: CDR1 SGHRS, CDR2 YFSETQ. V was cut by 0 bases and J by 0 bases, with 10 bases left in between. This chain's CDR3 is CASSLAMGRSGANVLTF. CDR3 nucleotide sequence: TGCGCCAGCAGCTTGGCCATGGGGCGCTCTGGGGCCAACGTCCTGACTTTC.

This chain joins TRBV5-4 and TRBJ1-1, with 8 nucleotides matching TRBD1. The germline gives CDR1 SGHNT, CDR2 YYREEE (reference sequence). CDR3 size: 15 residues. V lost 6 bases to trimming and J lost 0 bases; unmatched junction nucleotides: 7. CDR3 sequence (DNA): TGTGCCAGCACTACCGGACAGGGAATGAACACTGAAGCTTTCTTT. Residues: CASTTGQGMNTEAFF.

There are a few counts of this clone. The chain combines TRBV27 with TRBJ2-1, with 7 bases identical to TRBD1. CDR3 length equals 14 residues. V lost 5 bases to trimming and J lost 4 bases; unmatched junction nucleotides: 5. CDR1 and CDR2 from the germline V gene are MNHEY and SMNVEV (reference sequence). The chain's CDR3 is CASSPGQAYNEQFF. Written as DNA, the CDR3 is TGTGCCAGCAGTCCCGGACAGGCGTACAATGAGCAGTTCTTC.

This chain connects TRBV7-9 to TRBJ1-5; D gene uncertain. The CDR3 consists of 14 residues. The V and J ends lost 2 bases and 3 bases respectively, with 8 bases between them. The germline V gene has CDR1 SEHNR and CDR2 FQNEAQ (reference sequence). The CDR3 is CASSLPGLNQPQHF. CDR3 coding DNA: TGTGCCAGCAGCTTACCAGGTCTCAATCAGCCCCAGCATTTT.

The CDR3 spells CASSVASGRGYDEQFF. Written as DNA, the CDR3 is TGTGCCAGCAGCGTAGCCAGCGGGAGGGGGTACGATGAGCAGTTCTTC. V and J are TRBV9 and TRBJ2-1; 10 bases line up with TRBD2. Germline V gives CDR1 SGDLS, CDR2 YYNGEE. V dropped 0 bases and J dropped 8; count of bases not matched to a gene: 8. CDR3 length equals 16 residues. Using reference TRBV9 and TRBJ2-1 for the parts outside the CDR3, the full variable domain is DSGVTQTPKHLITATGQRVTLRCSPRSGDLSVYWYQQSLDQGLQFLIQYYNGEERAKGNILERFSAQQFPDLHSELNLSSLELGDSALYFCASSVASGRGYDEQFFGPGTRLTVL.

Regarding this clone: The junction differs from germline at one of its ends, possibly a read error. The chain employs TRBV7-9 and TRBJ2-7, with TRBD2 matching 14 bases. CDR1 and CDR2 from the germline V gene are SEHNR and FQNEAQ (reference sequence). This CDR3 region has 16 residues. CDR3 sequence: CSSSPQGLAGEYEQYF. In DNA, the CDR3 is TGTTCCAGCAGCCCCCAGGGACTAGCGGGGGAATACGAGCAGTACTTC.

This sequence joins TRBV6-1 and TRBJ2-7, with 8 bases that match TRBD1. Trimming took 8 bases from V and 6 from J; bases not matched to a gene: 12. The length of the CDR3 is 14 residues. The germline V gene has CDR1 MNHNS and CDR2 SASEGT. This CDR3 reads CASCYLDRDTEQYF. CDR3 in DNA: TGTGCCAGCTGCTACCTGGACAGGGACACCGAGCAGTACTTC.

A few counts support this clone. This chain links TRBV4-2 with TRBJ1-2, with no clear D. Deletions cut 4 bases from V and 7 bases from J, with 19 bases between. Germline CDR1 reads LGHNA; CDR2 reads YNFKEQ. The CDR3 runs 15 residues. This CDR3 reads CASSRPWEAGRGYTF. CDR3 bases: TGTGCCAGCAGCCGCCCCTGGGAGGCCGGCCGTGGCTACACCTTC.

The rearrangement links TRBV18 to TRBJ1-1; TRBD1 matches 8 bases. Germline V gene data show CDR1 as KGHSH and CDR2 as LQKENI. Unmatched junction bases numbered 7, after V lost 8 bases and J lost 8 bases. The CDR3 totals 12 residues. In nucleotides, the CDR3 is TGTGCCAGCACCATGGACAGGGACGAAGCTTTCTTT. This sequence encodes CASTMDRDEAFF. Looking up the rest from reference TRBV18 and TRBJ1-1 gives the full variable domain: NAGVMQNPRHLVRRRGQEARLRCSPMKGHSHVYWYRQLPEEGLKFMVYLQKENIIDESGMPKERFSAEFPKEGPSILRIQQVVRGDSAAYFCASTMDRDEAFFGQGTRLTVV.

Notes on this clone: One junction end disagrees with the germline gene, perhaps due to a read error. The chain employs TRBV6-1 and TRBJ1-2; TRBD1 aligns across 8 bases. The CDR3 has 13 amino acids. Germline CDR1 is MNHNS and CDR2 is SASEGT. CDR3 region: CASSTTGDFGYPF. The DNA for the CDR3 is TGTGCCAGCAGTACGACAGGGGACTTCGGCTACCCCTTC.

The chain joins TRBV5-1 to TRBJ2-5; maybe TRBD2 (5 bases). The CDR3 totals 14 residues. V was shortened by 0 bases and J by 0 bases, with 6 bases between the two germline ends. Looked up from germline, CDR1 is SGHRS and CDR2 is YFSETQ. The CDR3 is CASSLAGYQETQYF. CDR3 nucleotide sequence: TGCGCCAGCAGCTTGGCGGGGTACCAAGAGACCCAGTACTTC.

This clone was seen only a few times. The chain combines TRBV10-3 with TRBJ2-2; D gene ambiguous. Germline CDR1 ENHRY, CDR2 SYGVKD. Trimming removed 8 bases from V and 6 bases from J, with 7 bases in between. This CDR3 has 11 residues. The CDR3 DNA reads TGTGCCATCGAGGCGGCCGGGGAGCTGTTTTTT. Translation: CAIEAAGELFF.

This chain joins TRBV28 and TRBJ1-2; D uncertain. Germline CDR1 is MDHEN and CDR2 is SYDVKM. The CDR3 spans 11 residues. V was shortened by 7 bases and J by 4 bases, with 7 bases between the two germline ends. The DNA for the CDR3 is TGTGCCAGCATGGCGGCCTATGGCTACACCTTC. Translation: CASMAAYGYTF.

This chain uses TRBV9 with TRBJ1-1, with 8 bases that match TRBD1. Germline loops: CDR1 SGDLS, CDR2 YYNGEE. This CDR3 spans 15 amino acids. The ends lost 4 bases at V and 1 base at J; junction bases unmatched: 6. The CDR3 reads CASSITGTGNTEAFF. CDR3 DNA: TGTGCCAGCAGCATTACCGGGACAGGGAACACTGAAGCTTTCTTT.

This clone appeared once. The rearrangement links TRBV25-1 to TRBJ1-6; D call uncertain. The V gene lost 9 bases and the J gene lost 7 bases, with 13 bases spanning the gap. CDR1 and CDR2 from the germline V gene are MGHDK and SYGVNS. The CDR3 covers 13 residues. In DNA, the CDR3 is TGTGCCAGTAGGGAGACGGCGAATTCACCCCTCCACTTT. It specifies CASRETANSPLHF.

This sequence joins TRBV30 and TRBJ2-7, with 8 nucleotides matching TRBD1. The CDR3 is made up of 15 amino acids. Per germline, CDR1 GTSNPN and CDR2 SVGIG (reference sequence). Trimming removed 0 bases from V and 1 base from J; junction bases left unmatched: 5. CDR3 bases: TGTGCCTGGAGTGTACAGTGGGACAGGTCCTACGAGCAGTACTTC. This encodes CAWSVQWDRSYEQYF.

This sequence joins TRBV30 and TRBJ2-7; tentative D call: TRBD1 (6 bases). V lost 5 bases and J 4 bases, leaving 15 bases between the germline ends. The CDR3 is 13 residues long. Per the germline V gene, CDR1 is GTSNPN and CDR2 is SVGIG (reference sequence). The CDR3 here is CAWQQGIGYEQYF. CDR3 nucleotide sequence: TGTGCCTGGCAACAGGGTATCGGGTACGAGCAGTACTTC.

The CDR3 DNA is TGTGCCAGCAGATTGGCCCCAGGGGCGAACACTGAAGCTTTCTTT. Its protein is CASRLAPGANTEAFF. The gene calls are TRBV7-2 and TRBJ1-1; D might be TRBD1 (6 bases). This CDR3 contains 15 residues. Trimming took off 6 bases at V and 1 base at J, with 15 bases between the two ends. Germline values: CDR1 SGHTA, CDR2 FQGNSA.